This T cell receptor beta chain was retrieved from a study of blood T cell repertoires in COVID-19. Assay: immunoSEQ multiplex PCR; the TCRdb copy retains only in-frame clones and omits some. The sample records about 170,000 clones, roughly 83% being singletons. Looked up from germline, CDR1 is LNHDA and CDR2 is SQIVND (reference sequence). Trimming took 7 bases from V and 0 from J, leaving 10 bases between them. The CDR3 has 14 amino acids. The V gene is TRBV19, the J gene TRBJ1-5, with D unresolved. This clonotype was obtained from a woman in her forties or fifties who had recovered from COVID-19. Sequencing was carried out using PBMCs or T cells enriched from blood (not recorded which). CDR3 sequence (DNA): TGTGCCAGTAAGGAGGAGTATAGCAATCAGCCCCAGCATTTT. This sequence encodes CASKEEYSNQPQHF. Complete variable domain (other parts from reference TRBV19 and TRBJ1-5): DGGITQSPKYLFRKEGQNVTLSCEQNLNHDAMYWYRQDPGQGLRLIYYSQIVNDFQKGDIAEGYSVSREKKESFPLTVTSAQKNPTAFYLCASKEEYSNQPQHFGDGTRLSIL.